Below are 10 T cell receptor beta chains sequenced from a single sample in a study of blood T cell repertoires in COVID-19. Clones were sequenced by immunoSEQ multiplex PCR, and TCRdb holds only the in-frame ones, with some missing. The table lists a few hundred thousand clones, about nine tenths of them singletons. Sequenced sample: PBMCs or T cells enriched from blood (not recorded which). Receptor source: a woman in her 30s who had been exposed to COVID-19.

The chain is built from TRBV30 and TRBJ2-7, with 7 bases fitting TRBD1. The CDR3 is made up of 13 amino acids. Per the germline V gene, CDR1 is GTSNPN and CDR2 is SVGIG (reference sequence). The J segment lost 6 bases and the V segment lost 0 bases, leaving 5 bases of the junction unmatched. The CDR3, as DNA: TGTGCCTGGAGTGTATTAGGGACAGCCGAGCAGTACTTC. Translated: CAWSVLGTAEQYF.

The CDR3 reads CASSPFGREQYF. The CDR3, as DNA: TGTGCCAGCAGTCCATTTGGGCGCGAGCAGTACTTC. The genes are TRBV27 and TRBJ2-7; D gene unclear. V lost 5 bases and J lost 6, with 11 bases in between. This CDR3 spans 12 amino acids. Germline assignment: CDR1 MNHEY and CDR2 SMNVEV (reference sequence).

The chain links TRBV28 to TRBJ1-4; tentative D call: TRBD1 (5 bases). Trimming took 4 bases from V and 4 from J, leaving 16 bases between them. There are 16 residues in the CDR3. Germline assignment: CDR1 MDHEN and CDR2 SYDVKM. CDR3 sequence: CASSSPGGASNEKLFF. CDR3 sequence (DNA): TGTGCCAGCAGTTCCCCAGGAGGGGCCAGTAATGAAAAACTGTTTTTT.

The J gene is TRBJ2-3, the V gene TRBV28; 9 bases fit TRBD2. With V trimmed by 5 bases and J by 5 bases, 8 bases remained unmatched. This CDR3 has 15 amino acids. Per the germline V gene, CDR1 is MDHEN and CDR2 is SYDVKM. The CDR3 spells CASSTSSGIIDTQYF. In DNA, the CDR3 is TGTGCCAGCAGTACGTCTAGCGGGATTATAGATACGCAGTATTTT. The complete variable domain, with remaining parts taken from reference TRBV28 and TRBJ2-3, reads DVKVTQSSRYLVKRTGEKVFLECVQDMDHENMFWYRQDPGLGLRLIYFSYDVKMKEKGDIPEGYSVSREKKERFSLILESASTNQTSMYLCASSTSSGIIDTQYFGPGTRLTVL.

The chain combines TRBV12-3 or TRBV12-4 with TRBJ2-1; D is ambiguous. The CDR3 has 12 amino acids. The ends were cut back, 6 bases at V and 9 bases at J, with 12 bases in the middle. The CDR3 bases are TGTGCCAGCAGCCCCTTCCTCGTTGAGCAGTTCTTC. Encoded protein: CASSPFLVEQFF.

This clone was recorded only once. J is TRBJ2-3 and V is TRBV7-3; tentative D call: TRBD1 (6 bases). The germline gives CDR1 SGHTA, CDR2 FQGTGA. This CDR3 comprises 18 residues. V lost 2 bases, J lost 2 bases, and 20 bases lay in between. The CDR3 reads CASSLRPLGAGVTDTQYF. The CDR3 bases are TGTGCCAGCAGCTTACGTCCCCTGGGGGCAGGGGTCACAGATACGCAGTATTTT.

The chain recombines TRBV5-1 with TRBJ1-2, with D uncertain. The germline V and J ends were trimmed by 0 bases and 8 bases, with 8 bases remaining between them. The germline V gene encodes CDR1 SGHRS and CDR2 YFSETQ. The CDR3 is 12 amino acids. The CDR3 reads CASSLDSVGYTF. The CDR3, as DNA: TGCGCCAGCAGCTTGGACTCTGTAGGCTACACCTTC.

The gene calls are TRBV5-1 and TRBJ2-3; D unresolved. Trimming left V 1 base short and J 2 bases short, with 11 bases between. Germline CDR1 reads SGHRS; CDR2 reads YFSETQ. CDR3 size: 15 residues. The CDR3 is CASSLTTKATDTQYF. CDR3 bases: TGCGCCAGCAGCTTGACTACTAAGGCCACAGATACGCAGTATTTT.

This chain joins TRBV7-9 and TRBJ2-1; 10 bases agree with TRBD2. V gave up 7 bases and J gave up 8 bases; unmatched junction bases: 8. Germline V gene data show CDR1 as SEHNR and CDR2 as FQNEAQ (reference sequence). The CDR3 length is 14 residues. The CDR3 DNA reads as TGTGCCAGCACCAAAGACGGGACTAGCGATGAGCAGTTCTTC. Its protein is CASTKDGTSDEQFF.

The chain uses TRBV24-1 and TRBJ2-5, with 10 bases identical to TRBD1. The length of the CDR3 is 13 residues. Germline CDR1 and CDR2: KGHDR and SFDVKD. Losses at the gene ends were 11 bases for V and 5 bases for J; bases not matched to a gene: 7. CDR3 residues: CAIRQGAGETQYF. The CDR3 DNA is TGTGCCATCCGACAGGGGGCCGGGGAGACCCAGTACTTC.